This T cell receptor (beta chain) was observed in a study of T cells in Graves' hyperthyroidism and ophthalmopathy. Using RNA transcripts as the source, TCR beta CDR3 regions were amplified. First-round RT-PCR targeting the TCR CDR3 was performed with the HTBI primer set. TCRdb passed the multiplex PCR reads through MiXCR, listing each CDR3 protein once. The data hold about 330,000 distinct CDR3 sequences, with approximately 14% observed a single time. The study excluded patients with uncontrolled infection, other autoimmune disease, pregnancy or lactation. Findings of the study overall: Through a model of 13 V-J features, ophthalmopathy was separated from stable hyperthyroidism.

This clonotype was found many times. What it binds is not known. Germline V gene lookup returns CDR1 SGHTA and CDR2 FQGNSA. The CDR3 sequence is 15 residues long. V shed 1 base and J shed 0 bases, with 7 bases lying between them. This chain connects TRBV7-2 to TRBJ2-4; D is unresolved. The sample taken for sequencing was blood. This clonotype was sampled from a woman in her thirties or forties with Graves' ophthalmopathy. The CDR3 sequence is CASSLVAGAKNIQYF. The CDR3 nucleotides read TGTGCCAGCAGCTTAGTAGCAGGAGCCAAAAACATTCAGTACTTC.